Sequencing of this T cell receptor beta chain was carried out in a study of T-cell memory formation after mild COVID-19. Germline V gives CDR1 SGHTA, CDR2 FQGNSA. This CDR3 has 14 amino acids. Trimming stripped 5 bases from V and 7 bases from J, with 18 bases between. In TCRdb, the 5' RACE reads were re-called with MiXCR into one record per CDR3 protein. The sample carries roughly 58,000 distinct CDR3 sequences, roughly 9.5% recorded once. Sequencing input: PBMCs or a T cell subset sorted from them (not recorded which). This receptor was taken from a man aged 18 to 30 who had mild COVID-19 (a few samples of this study predate the infection). Cell type and time point are not known. V gene TRBV7-2 combines with J gene TRBJ2-7; the D gene could be TRBD1 or TRBD2 (6 bases each). CDR3 nucleotides: TGTGCCAGCAGCCGGACGGGGGACATTCTAGAGCAGTACTTC. Translating gives CASSRTGDILEQYF. Variable domain in full (rest from reference TRBV7-2 and TRBJ2-7): GAGVSQSPSNKVTEKGKDVELRCDPISGHTALYWYRQSLGQGLEFLIYFQGNSAPDKSGLPSDRFSAERTGGSVSTLTIQRTQQEDSAVYLCASSRTGDILEQYFGPGTRLTVT.